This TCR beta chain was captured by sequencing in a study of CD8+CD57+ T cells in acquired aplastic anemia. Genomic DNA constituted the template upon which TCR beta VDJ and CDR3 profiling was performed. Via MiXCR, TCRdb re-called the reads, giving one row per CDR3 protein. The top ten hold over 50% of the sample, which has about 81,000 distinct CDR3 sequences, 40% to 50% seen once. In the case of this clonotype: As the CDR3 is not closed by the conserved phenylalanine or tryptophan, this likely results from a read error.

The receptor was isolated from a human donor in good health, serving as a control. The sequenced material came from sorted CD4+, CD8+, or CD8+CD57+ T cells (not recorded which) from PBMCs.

The CDR3, as DNA: TGTGCCAGCACCCGTCCGGGCCGCGGGGAGACCCAGTACCTC. Protein: CASTRPGRGETQYL. This rearrangement joins TRBV12-3 or TRBV12-4 to TRBJ2-5, with D perhaps matching TRBD2 (5 bases). The CDR3 is 14 residues long. V gave up 7 bases and J gave up 5 bases, with 17 bases separating them.